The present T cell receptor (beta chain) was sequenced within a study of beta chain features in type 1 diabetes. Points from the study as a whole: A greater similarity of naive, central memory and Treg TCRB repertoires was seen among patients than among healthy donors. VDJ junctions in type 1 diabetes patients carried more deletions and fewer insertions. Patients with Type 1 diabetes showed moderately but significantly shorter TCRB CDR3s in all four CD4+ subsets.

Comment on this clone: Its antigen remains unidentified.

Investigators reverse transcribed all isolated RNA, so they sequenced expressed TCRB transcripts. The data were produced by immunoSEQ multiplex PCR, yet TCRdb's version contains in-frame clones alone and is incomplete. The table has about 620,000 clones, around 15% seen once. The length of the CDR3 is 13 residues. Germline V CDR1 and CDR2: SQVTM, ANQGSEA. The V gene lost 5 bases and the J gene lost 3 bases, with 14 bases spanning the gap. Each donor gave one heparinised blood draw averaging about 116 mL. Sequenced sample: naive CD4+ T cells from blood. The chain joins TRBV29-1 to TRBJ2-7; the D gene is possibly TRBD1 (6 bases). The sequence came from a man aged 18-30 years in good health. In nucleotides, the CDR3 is TGCAGCGTTTCCGGGACACGAGACTACGAGCAGTACTTC. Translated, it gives CSVSGTRDYEQYF.